Following are 8 T cell receptor beta chains from one sample sequenced in a study of CD8 T cells in Susac syndrome. Random hexamers were used to reverse transcribe an amount of roughly 0.45 to 1 ug RNA. TCRdb used MiXCR to reprocess the immunoSEQ multiplex PCR reads, holding one entry per CDR3 protein. The sample gives about 120,000 distinct CDR3 sequences, about 93% of which show up once; just over 0.095% is in the top ten. Sequenced input: CD4+ T cells from PBMCs. The receptors here all came from a human donor in good health.

The genes are TRBV5-1 and TRBJ2-1, with D unresolved. Germline assignment: CDR1 SGHRS and CDR2 YFSETQ. The V gene lost 0 bases and the J gene lost 8 bases, with 9 bases spanning the gap. CDR3 length equals 13 residues. The DNA for the CDR3 is TGCGCCAGCAGCTTGGAGTTGGGCTATGAGCAGTTCTTC. Translated, it gives CASSLELGYEQFF.

The gene calls are TRBV23-1 and TRBJ1-2; D ambiguous. TRBV23-1 is recorded as an ORF, its role being uncertain. This CDR3 is built from 12 residues. Between the trimmed V and J ends, which lost 3 bases and 8 bases, there was a span of 10 bases. The CDR3 is CASSQNSAGYTF. CDR3 DNA sequence: TGCGCCAGCAGTCAGAACAGTGCAGGCTACACCTTC.

V is TRBV30 and J is TRBJ2-1; 8 positions match TRBD2. The length of the CDR3 is 12 residues. J was trimmed by 10 bases and V by 1 base; bases with no gene match: 3. CDR1 is GTSNPN and CDR2 is SVGIG in the germline V gene (reference sequence). CDR3 coding DNA: TGTGCCTGGAGTGCTAGCGGGCGAGAGCAGTTCTTC. Protein sequence: CAWSASGREQFF.

This chain joins TRBV9 and TRBJ2-2; no firm D call. Per the germline V gene, CDR1 is SGDLS and CDR2 is YYNGEE. The CDR3 consists of 13 residues. V was pared by 4 bases and J by 2 bases, with 6 bases between. The CDR3 DNA reads TGTGCCAGCAGCATAAGAAACACCGGGGAGCTGTTTTTT. Protein sequence: CASSIRNTGELFF.

The chain employs TRBV4-3 and TRBJ2-7; no firm D call. V lost 2 bases to trimming and J lost 6 bases, with 11 bases between them. Germline CDR1 reads LGHNA; CDR2 reads YSLEER. CDR3 length: 13 residues. CDR3 amino acids: CASSQRTLSEQYF. DNA for the CDR3: TGCGCCAGCAGCCAAAGGACCCTCTCCGAGCAGTACTTC.

The J gene is TRBJ2-7, the V gene TRBV5-4; TRBD1 matches at 9 bases. Per germline, CDR1 SGHNT and CDR2 YYREEE (reference sequence). This CDR3 contains 16 residues. With V trimmed by 0 bases and J by 2 bases, 6 bases remained unmatched. Written as DNA, the CDR3 is TGTGCCAGCAGCTTGGGACAGGGGGGCGATACCTACGAGCAGTACTTC. Amino acid sequence: CASSLGQGGDTYEQYF.

CDR3 bases: TGTGCCAGCAGACTTTCTGGCGAAGAGACCCAGTACTTC. Protein sequence: CASRLSGEETQYF. The V gene is TRBV27, the J gene TRBJ2-5; D unclear. This CDR3 has 13 residues. CDR1 MNHEY and CDR2 SMNVEV come from the germline V gene (reference sequence). Trimming left V 6 bases short and J 3 bases short, with 11 bases between.

The rearrangement links TRBV7-2 to TRBJ2-1; tentative D call: TRBD1 (5 bases). The CDR3 is 13 residues long. Trimming cost V 4 bases and J 14 bases, with 18 bases left between them. Germline CDR1 reads SGHTA; CDR2 reads FQGNSA. The CDR3, as DNA: TGTGCCAGCAGCTCCCCGCCGAGCCCAGGGAAGTTCTTC. Its translation is CASSSPPSPGKFF.